Below are 19 T cell receptor beta chains sequenced from a single sample in a study of graft-versus-host responses after intestinal transplantation. The repertoire was sequenced with immunoSEQ multiplex PCR; TCRdb's copy has only in-frame clones and lacks some. The sample holds approximately 4,000 clones, around two fifths seen once. Plating combined approximately 200,000 CFSE-labeled responder cells with approximately 200,000 irradiated, violet-dye-labeled stimulator cells. Material: alloreactive CD8+ T cells from a mixed lymphocyte reaction culture, obtained before transplantation. Sample subset: CFSE-low proliferating T cells sorted from roughly six-day pre-transplant mixed lymphocyte reaction (GvH or HvG direction). The origin of the receptors is a human patient who was an organ donor for intestinal transplantation.

This clone was picked up a small number of times. The CDR3 bases are TGTGCCAGCAAGGGACAGGGGCGACAGCCCCAGCATTTT. As protein: CASKGQGRQPQHF. The chain has TRBV21-1 and TRBJ1-5; whether TRBD1, the table's D call, matches the DNA was not checked. TRBV21-1 is a listed pseudogene. There are 13 residues in the CDR3.

The rearrangement links TRBV2 to TRBJ1-4; 8 bases are shared with TRBD1. The germline gives CDR1 SNHLY, CDR2 FYNNEI. CDR3 size: 16 residues. Trimming removed 8 bases from V and 1 base from J; junction bases left unmatched: 9. CDR3 in amino acids: CASPRTGSLTNEKLFF. CDR3 nucleotides: TGTGCCAGCCCTAGGACAGGGAGTTTAACTAATGAAAAACTGTTTTTT.

This clone has just a few counts. The chain recombines TRBV4-3 with TRBJ2-7, with 14 bases lining up with TRBD2. Germline trimming cut 5 bases from V and 2 bases from J; bases unmatched to any gene: 5. Germline CDR1 is LGHNA and CDR2 is YSLEER. The CDR3 runs 16 residues. The CDR3 loop reads CASSLGLAGETYEQYF. CDR3 nucleotides: TGCGCCAGCAGCTTGGGACTAGCGGGAGAGACCTACGAGCAGTACTTC.

This rearrangement joins TRBV7-3 to TRBJ2-1; 9 nucleotides match TRBD2. Unmatched junction bases numbered 9, after V lost 5 bases and J lost 7 bases. Germline values: CDR1 SGHTA, CDR2 FQGTGA. This CDR3 contains 15 residues. The CDR3 DNA reads as TGTGCCAGCAGCCCCGGGACTAGCTGGGGGAATGAGCAGTTCTTC. Translating it yields CASSPGTSWGNEQFF.

CDR3 loop: CASKRGQKTQYF. The CDR3 coding sequence is TGTGCCAGCAAAAGGGGGCAAAAGACCCAGTACTTC. The chain joins TRBV5-4 to TRBJ2-5, with 7 bases lining up with TRBD1. Germline V gene sequence: CDR1 SGHNT, CDR2 YYREEE (reference sequence). V lost 6 bases to trimming and J lost 6 bases; unmatched junction nucleotides: 5. The CDR3 totals 12 residues.

This sequence joins TRBV30 and TRBJ2-1; 12 bases fit TRBD2. The CDR3 spans 14 residues. Germline values: CDR1 GTSNPN, CDR2 SVGIG (reference sequence). V lost 0 bases and J lost 9; bases outside the gene matches: 3. CDR3 sequence reads: CAWSVLLAGGEQFF. CDR3 sequence (DNA): TGTGCCTGGAGTGTATTACTAGCGGGAGGTGAGCAGTTCTTC. Based on the CDR3 plus reference TRBV30 and TRBJ2-1, the full variable domain is SQTIHQWPATLVQPVGSPLSLECTVEGTSNPNLYWYRQAAGRGLQLLFYSVGIGQISSEVPQNLSASRPQDRQFILSSKKLLLSDSGFYLCAWSVLLAGGEQFFGPGTRLTVL.

This chain links TRBV7-2 with TRBJ2-3; TRBD2 aligns across 8 bases. Unmatched junction bases numbered 3, after V lost 2 bases and J lost 2 bases. The CDR3 spans 15 residues. The germline CDR1 and CDR2 sequences are SGHTA and FQGNSA. As DNA, the CDR3 is TGTGCCAGCAGCTTAACTAGCGGCTTCACAGATACGCAGTATTTT. This translates into CASSLTSGFTDTQYF.

By sample share, this clone is medium-sized. This chain links TRBV6-6 with TRBJ1-5; D might be TRBD1 (6 bases). Germline loops: CDR1 MNHNY, CDR2 SVGAGI (reference sequence). CDR3 length: 15 amino acids. V was trimmed by 2 bases and J by 2 bases, leaving 10 bases between them. The CDR3 nucleotides are TGTGCCAGCAGTTACCCCGGACAGCGCAATCAGCCCCAGCATTTT. It encodes CASSYPGQRNQPQHF.

This clone occurred a few times. The chain is built from TRBV7-9 and TRBJ1-2; 7 bases fit TRBD1. The V and J ends lost 6 bases and 3 bases, in that order; junction bases with no gene match: 13. This CDR3 is 16 amino acids long. Germline loops: CDR1 SEHNR, CDR2 FQNEAQ (reference sequence). The CDR3 loop reads CASRDTYSGTDYGYTF. In DNA form, the CDR3 reads TGTGCCAGCAGGGACACATACTCCGGGACAGACTATGGCTACACCTTC.

The chain has TRBV29-1 and TRBJ2-7, with D maybe TRBD1 (6 bases). Trimming pared 6 bases from V and 2 bases from J, leaving 14 bases between. The germline V gene encodes CDR1 SQVTM and CDR2 ANQGSEA. This CDR3 comprises 13 residues. CDR3 sequence (DNA): TGCAGCGTGAGCCGGGACAACACCTACGAGCAGTACTTC. Amino acid sequence: CSVSRDNTYEQYF.

The chain couples TRBV19 to TRBJ2-6; D gene uncertain. The CDR3 is 13 residues long. Trimming left V 7 bases short and J 1 base short, with 5 bases between. The germline gives CDR1 LNHDA, CDR2 SQIVND (reference sequence). In DNA form, the CDR3 reads TGTGCCAGTACCGTATCTGGGGCCAACGTCCTGACTTTC. Residues: CASTVSGANVLTF.

Sample share makes this clone large (0.1 to 1%). V gene TRBV5-8 combines with J gene TRBJ2-7; D not resolved. CDR1 SGHTS and CDR2 YDEGEE come from the germline V gene. CDR3 length: 12 amino acids. V was shortened by 2 bases and J by 5 bases, with 8 bases between the two germline ends. DNA for the CDR3: TGTGCCAGCAGCTTCGGGTACAACGAGCAGTACTTC. Amino acids: CASSFGYNEQYF.

This chain connects TRBV28 to TRBJ2-7, with D tentatively TRBD1 (6 bases). Germline loops: CDR1 MDHEN, CDR2 SYDVKM. The V gene lost 3 bases and the J gene lost 6 bases, with 15 bases spanning the gap. The CDR3 has 14 residues. CDR3 region: CASSLTVTGIEQYF. The CDR3 DNA reads TGTGCCAGCAGTTTGACAGTAACAGGGATCGAGCAGTACTTC.

The V and J genes are TRBV2 and TRBJ2-1; 13 positions match TRBD2. Germline CDR1 SNHLY, CDR2 FYNNEI. CDR3 length: 18 amino acids. J was trimmed by 12 bases and V by 2 bases; bases with no gene match: 16. CDR3 amino acids: CASSEFPTLAGGPTVQFF. As DNA, the CDR3 is TGTGCCAGCAGTGAATTCCCCACACTAGCGGGAGGGCCAACGGTGCAGTTCTTC.

The chain employs TRBV6-6 and TRBJ2-3, with TRBD2 matching over 10 bases. V shed 0 bases and J 4 bases; nucleotides not matched to a gene: 4. Germline V CDR1 and CDR2: MNHNY, SVGAGI (reference sequence). CDR3 length: 16 residues. CDR3 sequence: CASSYSGLAGADTQYF. DNA of the CDR3: TGTGCCAGCAGTTACTCGGGGCTAGCGGGAGCAGATACGCAGTATTTT.

This chain joins TRBV7-3 and TRBJ2-6; TRBD2 is a possible D gene (7 bases). The CDR3 runs to 17 residues. Trimming took off 5 bases at V and 0 bases at J, with 14 bases between the two ends. Looked up from germline, CDR1 is SGHTA and CDR2 is FQGTGA. CDR3 sequence (DNA): TGTGCCAGCAGCCCCTGGGGGGGCATCTCTGGGGCCAACGTCCTGACTTTC. Protein sequence: CASSPWGGISGANVLTF.

This clone was seen more than once but under ten times. The chain couples TRBV5-1 to TRBJ2-2; perhaps TRBD2 as D (5 bases). Trimming pared 1 base from V and 6 bases from J, leaving 7 bases between. Germline lookup yields CDR1 SGHRS and CDR2 YFSETQ. This CDR3 has 13 amino acids. CDR3 sequence (DNA): TGCGCCAGCAGCTTGATCGGGGCCGGGGAGCTGTTTTTT. Translated, it gives CASSLIGAGELFF.

A few counts support this clone. The CDR3 nucleotides are TGTGCCAGCAGCCTCAACAGGGGAACGGCGAACACTGAAGCTTTCTTT. Translating it yields CASSLNRGTANTEAFF. The chain combines TRBV7-9 with TRBJ1-1; TRBD1 aligns across 7 bases. The CDR3 is made up of 16 amino acids. Germline V lookup: CDR1 SEHNR, CDR2 FQNEAQ (reference sequence). V trimming: 5 bases; J trimming: 1 base; junction bases outside the gene matches: 10.

The chain joins TRBV7-9 to TRBJ2-5; TRBD2 matches at 8 bases. Losses at the gene ends were 1 base for V and 6 bases for J; bases not matched to a gene: 7. The germline V gene encodes CDR1 SEHNR and CDR2 FQNEAQ (reference sequence). The length of the CDR3 is 15 residues. DNA for the CDR3: TGTGCCAGCAGCTTAGTAGCGGGGACGGGCAAGACCCAGTACTTC. Translated: CASSLVAGTGKTQYF.